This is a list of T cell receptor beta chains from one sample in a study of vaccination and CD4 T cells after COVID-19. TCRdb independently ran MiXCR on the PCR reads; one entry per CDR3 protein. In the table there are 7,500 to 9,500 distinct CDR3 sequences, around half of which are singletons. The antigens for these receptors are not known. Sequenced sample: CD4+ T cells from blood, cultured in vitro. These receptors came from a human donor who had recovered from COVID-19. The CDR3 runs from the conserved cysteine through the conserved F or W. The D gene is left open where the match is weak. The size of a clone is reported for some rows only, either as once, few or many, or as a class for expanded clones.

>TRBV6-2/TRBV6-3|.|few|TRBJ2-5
CASSYLSAYQETQYF
TGTGCCAGCAGTTACCTCTCGGCTTACCAAGAGACCCAGTACTTC
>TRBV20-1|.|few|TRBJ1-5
CSARDRVGNQPQHF
TGCAGTGCTAGAGACAGGGTAGGAAATCAGCCCCAGCATTTT
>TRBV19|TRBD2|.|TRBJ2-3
CASRKPGLGTDTQYF
TGTGCCAGCCGTAAACCGGGACTAGGCACAGATACGCAGTATTTT
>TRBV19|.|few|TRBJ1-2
CASSIGAGARYGYTF
TGTGCCAGTAGTATAGGGGCAGGGGCTCGCTATGGCTACACCTTC
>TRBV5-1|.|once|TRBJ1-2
CASSAANPPVHF
TGCGCCAGCTCGGCGGCAAACCCCCCGGTACACTTC
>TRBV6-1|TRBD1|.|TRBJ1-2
CAKKTGVGYTF
TGTGCCAAAAAGACAGGGGTAGGCTACACCTTC
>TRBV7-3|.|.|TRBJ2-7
CASSLAAGMFYEQYF
TGTGCCAGCAGCTTAGCCGCAGGGATGTTCTACGAGCAGTACTTC
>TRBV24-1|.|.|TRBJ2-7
CATSDGSYEQYF
TGTGCCACCAGTGACGGGTCCTACGAGCAGTACTTC
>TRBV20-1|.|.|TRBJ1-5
CSAVRTMDQPQHF
TGCAGTGCTGTTAGAACAATGGATCAGCCCCAGCATTTT
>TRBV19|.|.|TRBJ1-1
CASSSPPGAPKGTEAFF
TGTGCCAGTAGCTCCCCGCCGGGCGCCCCTAAAGGAACTGAAGCTTTCTTT
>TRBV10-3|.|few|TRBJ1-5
CAISESMSRFDNQPQHF
TGTGCCATCAGTGAGTCGATGTCCAGGTTTGACAATCAGCCCCAGCATTTT
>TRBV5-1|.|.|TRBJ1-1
CASSLDSGNTEAFF
TGCGCCAGCAGCTTGGATTCCGGGAACACTGAAGCTTTCTTT
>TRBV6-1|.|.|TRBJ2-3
CASGLAVGWADTQYF
TGTGCCAGCGGGCTGGCGGTAGGGTGGGCAGATACGCAGTATTTT
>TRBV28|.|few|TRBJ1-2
CATLSDYGYTF
TGTGCCACTTTAAGCGACTATGGCTACACCTTC
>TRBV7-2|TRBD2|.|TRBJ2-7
CASSLVAGDSYEQYF
TGTGCCAGCAGCTTAGTAGCGGGAGATTCCTACGAGCAGTACTTC
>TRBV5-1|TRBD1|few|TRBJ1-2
CASRRTGNYGYTF
TGCGCCAGCCGCCGGACAGGGAACTATGGCTACACCTTC
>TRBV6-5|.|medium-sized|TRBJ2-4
CASSYSGRVGAKNIQYF
TGTGCCAGCAGTTACTCTGGCAGGGTGGGGGCCAAAAACATTCAGTACTTC
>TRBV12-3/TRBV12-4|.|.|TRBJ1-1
CASSFRMKGAEAFF
TGTGCCAGCAGTTTTAGGATGAAGGGGGCTGAAGCTTTCTTT
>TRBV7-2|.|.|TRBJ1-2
CASGPGPLIYGYTF
TGTGCCAGCGGACCGGGACCGCTAATCTATGGCTACACCTTC
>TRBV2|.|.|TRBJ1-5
CASTPGISNQPQHF
TGTGCCAGCACCCCCGGGATTAGCAATCAGCCCCAGCATTTT
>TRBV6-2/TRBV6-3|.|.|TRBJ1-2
CASSPGPGRYTF
TGTGCCAGCAGCCCGGGACCGGGTCGCTACACCTTC
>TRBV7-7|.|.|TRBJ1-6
CASSLNQNSPLHF
TGTGCCAGCAGCCTGAACCAGAATTCACCCCTCCACTTT
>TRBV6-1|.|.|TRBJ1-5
CASSDVGASQPQHF
TGTGCCAGCAGTGACGTGGGGGCAAGTCAGCCCCAGCATTTT
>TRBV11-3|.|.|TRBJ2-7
CASSPGGTGSVEQYF
TGTGCCAGCAGCCCGGGGGGGACAGGTTCCGTCGAGCAGTACTTC
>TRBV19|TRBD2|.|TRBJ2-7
CASSRTSGSSYEQYF
TGTGCCAGTAGTAGGACTAGCGGGAGCTCCTACGAGCAGTACTTC
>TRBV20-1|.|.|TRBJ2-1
CSARGAGRRSYNEQFF
TGCAGTGCTAGAGGTGCGGGACGTCGCTCCTACAATGAGCAGTTCTTC
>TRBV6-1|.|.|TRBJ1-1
CASSVVGAPQNTEAFF
TGTGCCAGCAGTGTGGTTGGAGCCCCTCAGAACACTGAAGCTTTCTTT
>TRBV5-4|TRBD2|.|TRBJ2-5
CASTKTSGEYQETQYF
TGTGCCAGCACCAAGACTAGCGGGGAATACCAAGAGACCCAGTACTTC
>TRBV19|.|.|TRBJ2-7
CASSIAGSSYEQYF
TGTGCCAGTAGTATAGCGGGCAGCTCCTACGAGCAGTACTTC
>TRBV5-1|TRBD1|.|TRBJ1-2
CASSLGGQGARGNYGYTF
TGCGCCAGCAGCTTGGGAGGACAGGGGGCACGTGGTAACTATGGCTACACCTTC
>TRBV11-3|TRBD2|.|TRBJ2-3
CASSLVLAGYGDTQYF
TGTGCCAGCAGCTTAGTTCTAGCGGGGTATGGAGATACGCAGTATTTT
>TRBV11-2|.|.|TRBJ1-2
CASSLQGNGYTF
TGTGCCAGCAGCTTGCAGGGGAACGGCTACACCTTC
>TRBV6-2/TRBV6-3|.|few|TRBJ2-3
CASSYPPRGSPSTDTQYF
TGTGCCAGCAGTTACCCCCCTCGGGGCAGCCCTAGCACAGATACGCAGTATTTT
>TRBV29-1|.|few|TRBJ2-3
CSVEGGLVTQYF
TGCAGCGTTGAAGGCGGGCTAGTTACGCAGTATTTT
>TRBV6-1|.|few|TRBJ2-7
CAGGTPPSYEQYF
TGTGCCGGAGGGACACCTCCCTCCTACGAGCAGTACTTC
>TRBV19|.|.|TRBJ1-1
CASSIRRRRGEAFF
TGTGCCAGTAGTATTCGTAGGAGACGAGGTGAAGCTTTCTTT
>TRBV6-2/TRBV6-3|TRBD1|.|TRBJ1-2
CASRGTGVKYYGYTF
TGTGCCAGCAGGGGGACAGGGGTTAAGTACTATGGCTACACCTTC
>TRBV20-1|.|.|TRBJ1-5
CSATSYSGRGSNQPQHF
TGCAGTGCTACCTCCTACAGTGGAAGGGGGAGCAATCAGCCCCAGCATTTT
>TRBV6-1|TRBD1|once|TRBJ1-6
CASSEGQGASYNSPLHF
TGTGCCAGCAGTGAAGGACAGGGGGCTAGTTATAATTCACCCCTCCACTTT
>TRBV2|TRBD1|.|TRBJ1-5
CASSEETGVGQPQHF
TGTGCCAGCAGTGAAGAAACAGGGGTCGGTCAGCCCCAGCATTTT
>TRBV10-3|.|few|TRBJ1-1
CATGRGGNTEAFF
TGTGCCACCGGAAGAGGGGGGAACACTGAAGCTTTCTTT